The T cell receptor beta chain under discussion was sequenced for a study of metastatic and nonmetastatic thyroid tumors. About the research overall: It was across blood and tumor or nodule tissue from malignant and benign thyroid patients that repertoires were compared.

V was clipped by 2 bases and J by 3 bases, with 11 bases between them. Germline CDR1 is LNHDA and CDR2 is SQIVND (reference sequence). This CDR3 comprises 14 residues. As regards this clone: Its antigen is not identified.

Not a single patient had been given any form of treatment at any point before undergoing thyroid surgery. TCRdb reanalyzed the PCR reads with MiXCR. The sample holds some 8,000 clones, roughly 29% seen once. Study-wide findings and caveats: Malignant thyroid tumors reportedly exceeded benign nodules significantly in TCR beta diversity, with the difference appearing in blood and tumor.

This rearrangement joins TRBV19 to TRBJ2-7; D gene ambiguous. The sequenced sample consisted of tumor tissue. The origin of this receptor is a female donor with papillary thyroid cancer or a benign thyroid nodule (not recorded which). Some clones in this sample may be carry-over from other donors' samples. The CDR3, as DNA: TGTGCCAGTAGTATATCACAGACAAGCTACGAGCAGTACTTC. Amino acids: CASSISQTSYEQYF.